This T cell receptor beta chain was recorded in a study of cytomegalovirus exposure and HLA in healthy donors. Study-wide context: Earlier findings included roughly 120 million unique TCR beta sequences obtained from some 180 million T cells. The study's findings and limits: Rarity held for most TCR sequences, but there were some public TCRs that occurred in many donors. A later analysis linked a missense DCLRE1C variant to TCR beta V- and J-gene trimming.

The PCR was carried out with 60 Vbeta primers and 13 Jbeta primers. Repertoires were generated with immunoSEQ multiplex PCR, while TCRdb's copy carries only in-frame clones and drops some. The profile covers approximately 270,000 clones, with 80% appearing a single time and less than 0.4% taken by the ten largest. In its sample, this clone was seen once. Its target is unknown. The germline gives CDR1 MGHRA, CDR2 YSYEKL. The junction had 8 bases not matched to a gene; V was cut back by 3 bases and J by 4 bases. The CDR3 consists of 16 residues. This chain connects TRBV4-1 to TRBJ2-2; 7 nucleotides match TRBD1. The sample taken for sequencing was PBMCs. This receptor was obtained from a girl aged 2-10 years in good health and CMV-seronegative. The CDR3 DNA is TGCGCCAGCAGCCAGATGAGGGACAGAGGCACCGGGGAGCTGTTTTTT. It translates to CASSQMRDRGTGELFF.